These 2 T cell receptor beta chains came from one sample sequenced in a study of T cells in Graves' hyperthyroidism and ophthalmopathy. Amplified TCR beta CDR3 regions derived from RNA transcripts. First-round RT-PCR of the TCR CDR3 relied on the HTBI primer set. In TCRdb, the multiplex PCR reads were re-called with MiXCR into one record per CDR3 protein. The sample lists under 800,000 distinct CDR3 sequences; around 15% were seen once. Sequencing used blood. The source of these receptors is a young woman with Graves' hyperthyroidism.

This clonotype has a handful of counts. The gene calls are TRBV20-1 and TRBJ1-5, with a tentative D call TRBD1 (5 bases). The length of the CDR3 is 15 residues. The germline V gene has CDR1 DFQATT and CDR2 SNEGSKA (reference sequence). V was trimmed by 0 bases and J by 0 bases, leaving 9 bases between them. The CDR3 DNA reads TGCAGTGCTAGAGATACAACAGGTAGCAATCAGCCCCAGCATTTT. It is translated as CSARDTTGSNQPQHF.

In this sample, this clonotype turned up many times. The CDR3 coding sequence is TGTGCCACCAGTGACCGACAGGGGAGCTACACCTTC. Translation: CATSDRQGSYTF. The chain employs TRBV24-1 and TRBJ1-2; 8 nucleotides line up with TRBD1. The CDR3 covers 12 residues. V was pared by 4 bases and J by 9 bases, with 3 bases of the junction left unmatched. From germline, CDR1 is KGHDR and CDR2 SFDVKD.